The 7 T cell receptor beta chains below come from one sample, sequenced in a study of T cells in localized non-small cell lung cancer. TCRdb keeps only in-frame clones here, not all; method: immunoSEQ multiplex PCR. The sample has 30,000 or so clones; roughly 88% are singletons. The sample here was peripheral blood mononuclear cells, taken before any cancer treatment. These receptors all come from a woman aged 35-75 years with stage III lung adenocarcinoma.

The rearrangement joins TRBV28 to TRBJ2-1, with a tentative D call TRBD1 (6 bases). The germline V gene encodes CDR1 MDHEN and CDR2 SYDVKM. V shed 6 bases and J shed 9 bases, with 15 bases lying between them. The CDR3 runs to 13 residues. In DNA, the CDR3 is TGTGCCAGCAGCCAGGGACAATGGGTTGAGCAGTTCTTC. This encodes CASSQGQWVEQFF.

The genes are TRBV10-3 and TRBJ1-1; D is undetermined. Germline values: CDR1 ENHRY, CDR2 SYGVKD. This CDR3 comprises 14 residues. V was cut by 3 bases and J by 7 bases, with 15 bases left in between. The CDR3 sequence is CAISDRALRSEAFF. The CDR3 bases are TGTGCCATCAGTGATAGGGCCTTGCGCAGTGAAGCTTTCTTT.

The chain uses TRBV19 and TRBJ1-5; 9 positions agree with TRBD1. Germline CDR1 and CDR2: LNHDA and SQIVND (reference sequence). V lost 5 bases and J lost 4; bases outside the gene matches: 6. This CDR3 has 15 residues. This CDR3 is CASSQDRGNNQPQHF. The CDR3 coding sequence is TGTGCCAGTAGTCAGGACAGGGGAAATAATCAGCCCCAGCATTTT.

As concerns this clone: Other DNA sequences in the sample encode the same CDR3. This chain uses TRBV7-3 with TRBJ1-4; tentative D call: TRBD1 (5 bases). Germline lookup yields CDR1 SGHTA and CDR2 FQGTGA. Trimming stripped 5 bases from V and 7 bases from J, with 11 bases between. The CDR3 extends over 13 amino acids. The chain's CDR3 is CASSLVRGEKLFF. The DNA of the CDR3 is TGTGCCAGCAGCCTCGTGAGGGGTGAAAAACTGTTTTTT.

The gene calls are TRBV7-2 and TRBJ1-5, with 9 bases aligning to TRBD1. The CDR3 has 14 residues. The V segment lost 5 bases and the J segment 7 bases; nucleotides outside the gene matches: 6. Per germline, CDR1 SGHTA and CDR2 FQGNSA. The CDR3 reads CASSTGTGFQPQHF. The CDR3 nucleotides read TGTGCCAGCAGCACCGGGACAGGGTTCCAGCCCCAGCATTTT.

The rearrangement uses TRBV30 and TRBJ2-1; D unresolved. The CDR3 totals 12 residues. Germline CDR1 is GTSNPN and CDR2 is SVGIG (reference sequence). Trimming removed 4 bases at V and 8 bases at J, with 12 bases between. In DNA, the CDR3 is TGTGCCTGGACCCCGGGCCGTGATGAGCAGTTCTTC. It encodes CAWTPGRDEQFF. Drawing the rest from reference TRBV30 and TRBJ2-1, the complete variable domain is SQTIHQWPATLVQPVGSPLSLECTVEGTSNPNLYWYRQAAGRGLQLLFYSVGIGQISSEVPQNLSASRPQDRQFILSSKKLLLSDSGFYLCAWTPGRDEQFFGPGTRLTVL.

The V and J genes are TRBV19 and TRBJ2-5; D is perhaps TRBD1 (5 bases). This CDR3 region has 13 residues. In germline, CDR1 is LNHDA, CDR2 SQIVND (reference sequence). Trimming removed 5 bases from V and 4 bases from J, with 11 bases in between. CDR3 nucleotide sequence: TGTGCCAGTAGTTTTCAGGGCGTAGAGACCCAGTACTTC. It encodes CASSFQGVETQYF.